This T cell receptor beta chain was recovered during a study of cytomegalovirus exposure and HLA in healthy donors. General observations from the study: TCR beta chain V- and J-gene trimming was linked, in a later analysis, to a missense variant in DCLRE1C.

Researchers ran the PCR with 60 Vbeta and 13 Jbeta primers. Using immunoSEQ multiplex PCR, the repertoire was profiled, and TCRdb retains in-frame clones only, with some absent. Of about 140,000 clones listed, just under 85% are singletons. About this clone: The antigen is unknown.

Germline values: CDR1 SGHNT, CDR2 YYREEE (reference sequence). The CDR3 consists of 13 residues. Deletions cut 3 bases from V and 8 bases from J, with 14 bases between. The sample comprised PBMCs. The sequence derives from a man aged 25 to 40 in good health and CMV-seropositive. The chain has TRBV5-4 and TRBJ1-2; possible D gene TRBD1, 5 bases. This chain's CDR3 is CASSSIGGWGYTF. The CDR3 bases are TGTGCCAGCAGCTCGATCGGGGGTTGGGGCTACACCTTC.